This TCR beta chain was recorded in a study of response to subunit inactivated influenza vaccine. Study-wide results and limits: The authors proposed limited new T cell recruitment per seasonal influenza vaccination.

The germline V gene encodes CDR1 LGHNA and CDR2 YNFKEQ. The germline V and J ends were trimmed by 1 base and 3 bases, with 12 bases remaining between them. CDR3 length equals 15 residues. MiXCR was run by TCRdb on the RT-PCR reads, yielding one entry per CDR3 protein. The repertoire has 650,000 to 800,000 distinct CDR3 sequences, approximately 18% of them found once; the top ten carry 9.5% to 13%. This clonotype was detected a few times. What it recognizes is unknown. The sample consisted of PBMCs from blood, taken around 5 days after vaccination. The V gene is TRBV4-2, the J gene TRBJ1-2, with D uncertain. This sequence was found in a man aged 50 or older who received an inactivated influenza vaccine. Here the CDR3 DNA reads TGTGCCAGCAGCCAAGTGGGAAGGACCGACTATGGCTACACCTTC. Its translation is CASSQVGRTDYGYTF.